This TCR beta chain was identified in a study of blood T cell repertoires in COVID-19. Germline CDR1 is SEHNR and CDR2 is FQNEAQ (reference sequence). Trimming left V 4 bases short and J 6 bases short, with 9 bases between. This CDR3 spans 13 amino acids. In Seattle, patients joined the study during active infection and were tracked longitudinally. Assay used: immunoSEQ multiplex PCR; TCRdb lists only in-frame clones, some missing. Of around 73,000 clones listed, roughly three quarters are singletons. This clone was detected ten times or more. The sequence came from a man aged 70 or older with COVID-19, enrolled during active disease. The chain employs TRBV7-9 and TRBJ1-4; weak D call: TRBD1 (5 bases). Sequenced sample: peripheral blood. The CDR3 nucleotides read TGTGCCAGCAGCTCGACACAGGATGAAAAACTGTTTTTT. It is translated as CASSSTQDEKLFF.